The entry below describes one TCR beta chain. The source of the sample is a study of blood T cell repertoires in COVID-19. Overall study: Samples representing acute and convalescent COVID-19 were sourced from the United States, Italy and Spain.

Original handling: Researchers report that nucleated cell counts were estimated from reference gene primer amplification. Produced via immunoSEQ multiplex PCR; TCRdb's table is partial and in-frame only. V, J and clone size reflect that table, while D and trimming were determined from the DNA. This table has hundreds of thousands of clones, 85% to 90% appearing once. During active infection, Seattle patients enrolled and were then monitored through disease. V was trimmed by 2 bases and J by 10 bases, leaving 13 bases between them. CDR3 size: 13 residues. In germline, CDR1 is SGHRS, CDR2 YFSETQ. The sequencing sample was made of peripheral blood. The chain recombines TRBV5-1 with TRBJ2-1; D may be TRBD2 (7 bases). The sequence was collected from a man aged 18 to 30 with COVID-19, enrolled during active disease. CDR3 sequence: CASSFGGAGEQFF. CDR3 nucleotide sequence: TGCGCCAGCAGCTTTGGGGGGGCTGGGGAGCAGTTCTTC. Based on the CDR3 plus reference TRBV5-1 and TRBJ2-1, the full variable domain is KAGVTQTPRYLIKTRGQQVTLSCSPISGHRSVSWYQQTPGQGLQFLFEYFSETQRNKGNFPGRFSGRQFSNSRSEMNVSTLELGDSALYLCASSFGGAGEQFFGPGTRLTVL.